What follows are 11 T cell receptor beta chains derived from one specimen sequenced in a study of early T cells in non-severe SARS-CoV-2 infection. Via MiXCR, TCRdb re-called the 5' RACE reads, giving one row per CDR3 protein. The sample includes under 95,000 distinct CDR3 sequences, under 15% of them seen just once. The sample was whole blood. The source is an adult who was a healthcare worker with PCR-confirmed SARS-CoV-2 infection or an uninfected control (not recorded which).

Ten or more counts support this clonotype. The chain employs TRBV6-2 or TRBV6-3 and TRBJ2-3; the D is unclear. Germline values: CDR1 MNHEY, CDR2 SVGEGT. The germline V and J ends were trimmed by 5 bases and 2 bases, with 2 bases remaining between them. This CDR3 region has 11 residues. The CDR3 sequence: CASSNTDTQYF. The CDR3 nucleotides read TGTGCCAGCAGTAACACAGATACGCAGTATTTT.

This clonotype has ten or more counts. This chain uses TRBV4-1 with TRBJ1-2; no firm D call. This CDR3 region has 13 residues. V was pared by 1 base and J by 5 bases, with 8 bases between. Per the germline V gene, CDR1 is MGHRA and CDR2 is YSYEKL. In DNA form, the CDR3 reads TGCGCCAGCAGCCAAGCCCGACAATATGGCTACACCTTC. This gives the protein CASSQARQYGYTF.

This chain connects TRBV6-2 or TRBV6-3 to TRBJ2-5; D is tentatively TRBD1 or TRBD2 (5 bases each). The germline gives CDR1 MNHEY, CDR2 SVGEGT. CDR3 length: 15 amino acids. Trimming pared 6 bases from V and 1 base from J, leaving 15 bases between. For the CDR3, the DNA is TGTGCCAGCAGCCGGGGCGACGAAGGCCAAGAGACCCAGTACTTC. Its translation is CASSRGDEGQETQYF.

The gene calls are TRBV4-1 and TRBJ1-2; 9 bases fit TRBD1. CDR3 length equals 15 residues. V lost 3 bases to trimming and J lost 4 bases; unmatched junction nucleotides: 6. Germline V lookup: CDR1 MGHRA, CDR2 YSYEKL. CDR3 region: CASSHTGQGPYGYTF. The DNA of the CDR3 is TGCGCCAGCAGCCACACGGGACAGGGTCCCTATGGCTACACCTTC.

The rearrangement joins TRBV5-1 to TRBJ2-2; D is possibly TRBD2 (5 bases). V was pared by 6 bases and J by 5 bases, with 11 bases between. The CDR3 totals 13 residues. Germline V CDR1 and CDR2: SGHRS, YFSETQ. The CDR3, as DNA: TGCGCCAGCAATTCGGGAAGGACCGGGGAGCTGTTTTTT. Amino acid sequence: CASNSGRTGELFF.

This clonotype was observed a handful of times. The chain employs TRBV12-3 or TRBV12-4 and TRBJ2-1; D may correspond to TRBD1 or TRBD2 (5 bases each). The V end was cut by 8 bases, the J end by 9 bases, with 14 bases between. The CDR3 length is 12 residues. The CDR3 spells CASGGRESEQFF. DNA for the CDR3: TGTGCCAGCGGGGGTAGGGAAAGTGAGCAGTTCTTC.

This clonotype was observed a handful of times. The V call is TRBV2, the J call TRBJ2-3, with 9 bases identical to TRBD1. The CDR3 is made up of 14 amino acids. With 7 bases clipped from V and 5 bases from J, the junction kept 7 bases outside the gene matches. Germline V CDR1 and CDR2: SNHLY, FYNNEI. The CDR3 DNA reads as TGTGCCAGCACCTTCCGGACAGGGGTAGATACGCAGTATTTT. Amino acids: CASTFRTGVDTQYF.

This chain joins TRBV14 and TRBJ1-1; D remains unclear. This CDR3 is 14 amino acids long. Per the germline V gene, CDR1 is SGHDN and CDR2 is FVKESK. Trimming took off 1 base at V and 5 bases at J, with 11 bases between the two ends. The CDR3 sequence is CASSQGRVGTEAFF. In DNA, the CDR3 is TGTGCCAGCAGCCAAGGAAGAGTGGGGACTGAAGCTTTCTTT.

This clonotype appeared many times. The chain is built from TRBV20-1 and TRBJ2-1, with a possible D match to TRBD2 (5 bases). Germline V gene lookup returns CDR1 DFQATT and CDR2 SNEGSKA (reference sequence). V was cut by 3 bases and J by 7 bases, with 7 bases left in between. The CDR3 contains 11 residues. The CDR3 sequence is CSASGGNEQFF. The CDR3 DNA sequence: TGCAGTGCTAGTGGCGGGAATGAGCAGTTCTTC.

This clonotype was counted only a few times. The V and J genes are TRBV5-1 and TRBJ1-2; D not resolved. The V end was cut by 4 bases, the J end by 2 bases, with 12 bases between. This CDR3 comprises 14 residues. Germline assignment: CDR1 SGHRS and CDR2 YFSETQ. CDR3 coding DNA: TGCGCCAGCAGCATGAACCGACGGAACTATGGCTACACCTTC. Translating gives CASSMNRRNYGYTF. Combining the CDR3 with reference TRBV5-1 and TRBJ1-2 gives the whole variable domain KAGVTQTPRYLIKTRGQQVTLSCSPISGHRSVSWYQQTPGQGLQFLFEYFSETQRNKGNFPGRFSGRQFSNSRSEMNVSTLELGDSALYLCASSMNRRNYGYTFGSGTRLTVV.

CDR3 region: CASSLPSGLSYEQYF. CDR3 nucleotide sequence: TGTGCCAGCAGCCTACCTAGCGGTCTCTCCTACGAGCAGTACTTC. The chain recombines TRBV28 with TRBJ2-7, with 7 positions matching TRBD2. The CDR3 loop spans 15 amino acids. Trimming removed 6 bases from V and 0 bases from J; junction bases left unmatched: 8. Germline V gives CDR1 MDHEN, CDR2 SYDVKM. Filled out from reference TRBV28 and TRBJ2-7, the complete variable domain reads DVKVTQSSRYLVKRTGEKVFLECVQDMDHENMFWYRQDPGLGLRLIYFSYDVKMKEKGDIPEGYSVSREKKERFSLILESASTNQTSMYLCASSLPSGLSYEQYFGPGTRLTVT.